The 2 T cell receptor beta chains given below trace back to one sample, sequenced in a study of T cell repertoires in cytomegalovirus infection. Each CDR3 protein gets one entry after TCRdb re-called the reads with MiXCR. The sample lists 700,000 to 950,000 distinct CDR3 sequences, roughly 33% occurring once. These TCRs are of unknown antigen specificity. The sequencing used cultured CD8+ T cells from PBMCs, collected from culture after CMV antigen stimulation. Receptors were obtained from a human donor in good health (CMV status not recorded). Some clones in this sample may be carry-over from other donors' samples.

The rearrangement links TRBV7-4 to TRBJ2-1; 13 bases line up with TRBD2. This CDR3 comprises 18 residues. Trimming cost V 5 bases and J 3 bases; bases outside gene matches: 10. The germline CDR1 and CDR2 sequences are SGHVT and SQSDAQ. The CDR3 DNA sequence: TGTGCCAGCAGCCCCCGACTAGCGGGGGGCAAACACTACAATGAGCAGTTCTTC. As protein: CASSPRLAGGKHYNEQFF.

Ten or more counts support this clonotype. V usage is TRBV28 and J usage is TRBJ2-3; D uncertain. Looked up from germline, CDR1 is MDHEN and CDR2 is SYDVKM. V was shortened by 6 bases and J by 0 bases, with 10 bases between the two germline ends. The CDR3 sequence is 14 residues long. The chain's CDR3 is CASRPYTSTDTQYF. The CDR3 DNA reads TGTGCCAGCAGGCCATATACTAGCACAGATACGCAGTATTTT.